The rows below give T cell receptor beta chains drawn from one sample of a study of graft-versus-host responses after intestinal transplantation. The protocol was immunoSEQ multiplex PCR, while the TCRdb copy is restricted to in-frame clones and leaves out a portion. The sample has some 2,500 clones, 25% to 35% seen once. The sequenced sample was alloreactive CD4+ T cells from a mixed lymphocyte reaction culture, obtained before transplantation. The receptors derive from a human patient who was an organ donor for intestinal transplantation. CDR3s include the opening cysteine and the closing phenylalanine or tryptophan. The order of the fields is V gene, J gene, clone size, D gene, CDR3 DNA, CDR3 protein. The D gene is left open where the match is weak. Rows give clone size only sometimes, using once, few, many, or a class for an expanded clone.

v_call: TRBV11-2; j_call: TRBJ1-1; clone_size: few; d_call: NA; cdr3_nt: TGTGCCAGCAGCTTCTCCCCGGGTACTGAAGCTTTCTTT; cdr3_aa: CASSFSPGTEAFF
v_call: TRBV6-5; j_call: TRBJ2-7; clone_size: medium-sized; d_call: NA; cdr3_nt: TGTGCCAGCAGCCGTTTGTACGAGCAGTACTTC; cdr3_aa: CASSRLYEQYF
v_call: TRBV7-2; j_call: TRBJ2-3; clone_size: medium-sized; d_call: TRBD2; cdr3_nt: TGTGCCAGCAGCTCCCTTGGACTAGCGGGAGGGCGATGGGTAGATACGCAGTATTTT; cdr3_aa: CASSSLGLAGGRWVDTQYF
v_call: TRBV2; j_call: TRBJ2-5; clone_size: NA; d_call: NA; cdr3_nt: TGTGCCAGCAACGGGGACTTCTCGTACCAAGAGACCCAGTACTTC; cdr3_aa: CASNGDFSYQETQYF
v_call: TRBV28; j_call: TRBJ2-7; clone_size: NA; d_call: TRBD1; cdr3_nt: TGTGCCAGCAGGGGATGGACAGGGAGCAAGTACTTC; cdr3_aa: CASRGWTGSKYF
v_call: TRBV7-6; j_call: TRBJ2-7; clone_size: large; d_call: NA; cdr3_nt: TGTGCCAGCAGCTTAGAACTCACCTACGAGCAGTACTTC; cdr3_aa: CASSLELTYEQYF
v_call: TRBV11-2; j_call: TRBJ2-7; clone_size: NA; d_call: TRBD2; cdr3_nt: TGTGCCAGCAGCTCGCGGGCCTGGCGGGAGAACTACGAGCAGTACTTC; cdr3_aa: CASSSRAWRENYEQYF
v_call: TRBV5-5; j_call: TRBJ2-1; clone_size: few; d_call: TRBD2; cdr3_nt: TGTGCCAGCAGCATCGGGACTAGCGCGCTTAAGCAGTTCTTC; cdr3_aa: CASSIGTSALKQFF
v_call: TRBV5-5; j_call: TRBJ1-2; clone_size: NA; d_call: NA; cdr3_nt: TGTGCCAGCAGCCCCTCCGTTACCGACAGTTATGGCTACACCTTC; cdr3_aa: CASSPSVTDSYGYTF
v_call: TRBV15; j_call: TRBJ1-2; clone_size: NA; d_call: TRBD1; cdr3_nt: TGTGCCACCAGCAGAGAGGGGACAGGGTATGGCTACACCTTC; cdr3_aa: CATSREGTGYGYTF
v_call: TRBV2; j_call: TRBJ2-7; clone_size: medium-sized; d_call: NA; cdr3_nt: TGTGCCAGCACCAGACTAGTCCCCTCCTACGAGCAGTACTTC; cdr3_aa: CASTRLVPSYEQYF
v_call: TRBV15; j_call: TRBJ1-2; clone_size: large; d_call: TRBD1; cdr3_nt: TGTGCCACCAGCAGAGAGGGACAGGGCTATGGCTACACCTTC; cdr3_aa: CATSREGQGYGYTF
v_call: TRBV6-1; j_call: TRBJ2-7; clone_size: NA; d_call: NA; cdr3_nt: TGTGCCAGCAGCAGGGGCCCCTACGAGCAGTACTTC; cdr3_aa: CASSRGPYEQYF
v_call: TRBV19; j_call: TRBJ2-1; clone_size: NA; d_call: TRBD2; cdr3_nt: TGTGCCAGTAGTATGAGCGGGAGTTCCTACAATGAGCAGTTCTTC; cdr3_aa: CASSMSGSSYNEQFF
v_call: TRBV28; j_call: TRBJ1-1; clone_size: few; d_call: NA; cdr3_nt: TGTGCCAGCAAGACGGGAGGCACTGAAGCTTTCTTT; cdr3_aa: CASKTGGTEAFF
v_call: TRBV5-1; j_call: TRBJ2-3; clone_size: once; d_call: NA; cdr3_nt: TGCGCCAGCAGCCGGCGCGACAACACAGATACGCAGTATTTT; cdr3_aa: CASSRRDNTDTQYF
v_call: TRBV2; j_call: TRBJ2-7; clone_size: NA; d_call: NA; cdr3_nt: TGTGCCAGCAGTGCCATGCCGAGCTCCTACGAGCAGTACTTC; cdr3_aa: CASSAMPSSYEQYF
v_call: TRBV4-2; j_call: TRBJ2-5; clone_size: medium-sized; d_call: TRBD2; cdr3_nt: TGTGCCAGCAGCCAAGAAGCTACTAGCGGGGGCCAAGAGACCCAGTACTTC; cdr3_aa: CASSQEATSGGQETQYF
v_call: TRBV13; j_call: TRBJ2-7; clone_size: few; d_call: TRBD2; cdr3_nt: TGTGCCAGCAGCATCATTAAGCGGGACTCCTGCTACGAGCAGTACTTC; cdr3_aa: CASSIIKRDSCYEQYF
v_call: TRBV5-1; j_call: TRBJ2-3; clone_size: NA; d_call: NA; cdr3_nt: TGCGCCAGCAGCTTGGCCGCGCGAGATACGCAGTATTTT; cdr3_aa: CASSLAARDTQYF
v_call: TRBV18; j_call: TRBJ1-5; clone_size: NA; d_call: NA; cdr3_nt: TGTGCCAGCTCACCAGACACCGGTAATCAGCCCCAGCATTTT; cdr3_aa: CASSPDTGNQPQHF
v_call: TRBV4-1; j_call: TRBJ2-1; clone_size: NA; d_call: NA; cdr3_nt: TGCGCCAGCAGCCAGTGGGACACCTCGCAGGAGCAGTTCTTC; cdr3_aa: CASSQWDTSQEQFF
v_call: TRBV2; j_call: TRBJ2-7; clone_size: large; d_call: TRBD1; cdr3_nt: TGTGCCATCCTTAGACAGGGGACGGGGGAGCAGTACTTC; cdr3_aa: CAILRQGTGEQYF
v_call: TRBV6-6; j_call: TRBJ1-3; clone_size: medium-sized; d_call: NA; cdr3_nt: TGTGCCAGCACCAGTCTCGGAGGGACCATATATTTT; cdr3_aa: CASTSLGGTIYF
v_call: TRBV5-4; j_call: TRBJ2-5; clone_size: few; d_call: NA; cdr3_nt: TGTGCCAGCAGCTTGGCAGCGGGAGAGACCCAGTACTTC; cdr3_aa: CASSLAAGETQYF
v_call: TRBV2; j_call: TRBJ2-7; clone_size: NA; d_call: TRBD1; cdr3_nt: TGTGCCAGCAACAATGGTAGGCCAGGGGGCTACGAGCAGTACTTC; cdr3_aa: CASNNGRPGGYEQYF
v_call: TRBV27; j_call: TRBJ1-2; clone_size: NA; d_call: TRBD1; cdr3_nt: TGTGGGCCTTTGGGGCCGACAGGGAACTATGGCTACACCTTC; cdr3_aa: CGPLGPTGNYGYTF
v_call: TRBV6-5; j_call: TRBJ1-2; clone_size: large; d_call: NA; cdr3_nt: TGTGCCAGCACCAACCCCAGGGGCCTCTATGGCTACACCTTC; cdr3_aa: CASTNPRGLYGYTF
v_call: TRBV6-5; j_call: TRBJ1-5; clone_size: NA; d_call: NA; cdr3_nt: TGTGCCGCCCGGAGGGACTTTAATAGCAATCAGCCCCAGCATTTT; cdr3_aa: CAARRDFNSNQPQHF
v_call: TRBV6-5; j_call: TRBJ2-1; clone_size: few; d_call: NA; cdr3_nt: TGTGCCAGCAGTTTGGGCCAGGGAACCTACAATGAGCAGTTCTTC; cdr3_aa: CASSLGQGTYNEQFF
v_call: TRBV5-1; j_call: TRBJ2-7; clone_size: NA; d_call: TRBD1; cdr3_nt: TGCGCCAGCAGCTTGGAAGGGACAGACCCCTACGAGCAGTACTTC; cdr3_aa: CASSLEGTDPYEQYF
v_call: TRBV7-3; j_call: TRBJ2-1; clone_size: NA; d_call: NA; cdr3_nt: TGTGCCAGCAGCGAAGGGGGAGGGGCTGAGCAGTTCTTC; cdr3_aa: CASSEGGGAEQFF
v_call: TRBV15; j_call: TRBJ1-1; clone_size: NA; d_call: NA; cdr3_nt: TGTGCCACCAGCAGACGACATGACCGGAACACTGAAGCTTTCTTT; cdr3_aa: CATSRRHDRNTEAFF
v_call: TRBV2; j_call: TRBJ2-6; clone_size: NA; d_call: TRBD1; cdr3_nt: TGTGCCAGCAGTGAAAGGGGACAGGGGATAGGGGCCAACGTCCTGACTTTC; cdr3_aa: CASSERGQGIGANVLTF
v_call: TRBV29-1; j_call: TRBJ2-3; clone_size: NA; d_call: TRBD2; cdr3_nt: TGCAGCGTTGGGCCAGCGGGAACGACAGATACGCAGTATTTT; cdr3_aa: CSVGPAGTTDTQYF
v_call: TRBV30; j_call: TRBJ1-1; clone_size: NA; d_call: NA; cdr3_nt: TGTGCCTGGAACAGAATGAACACTGAAGCTTTCTTT; cdr3_aa: CAWNRMNTEAFF
v_call: TRBV4-2; j_call: TRBJ1-2; clone_size: NA; d_call: TRBD1; cdr3_nt: TGTGCCAGCAGCCAAGCGGGACAGGGAACTAACTATGGCTACACCTTC; cdr3_aa: CASSQAGQGTNYGYTF
v_call: TRBV6-1; j_call: TRBJ2-1; clone_size: NA; d_call: NA; cdr3_nt: TGTGCCACCACCCGAGGTTGGAATGAGCAGTTCTTC; cdr3_aa: CATTRGWNEQFF
v_call: TRBV28; j_call: TRBJ2-3; clone_size: few; d_call: NA; cdr3_nt: TGTGCCAGCAATCAATCGGGAAGAGATACGCAGTATTTT; cdr3_aa: CASNQSGRDTQYF
v_call: TRBV5-1; j_call: TRBJ2-3; clone_size: NA; d_call: TRBD2; cdr3_nt: TGCGCCAGCAGCTTGGCCGCGACTAGCGGCTTCACAGATACGCAGTATTTT; cdr3_aa: CASSLAATSGFTDTQYF
v_call: TRBV18; j_call: TRBJ2-7; clone_size: few; d_call: TRBD1; cdr3_nt: TGTGCCAGCTCAACGCGGCAGACAGGGGGCCACGAGCAGTACTTC; cdr3_aa: CASSTRQTGGHEQYF
v_call: TRBV5-6; j_call: TRBJ2-5; clone_size: few; d_call: TRBD1; cdr3_nt: TGTGCCAGCAGCCATCTGGGGACAGGGCAAGAGACCCAGTACTTC; cdr3_aa: CASSHLGTGQETQYF
v_call: TRBV5-6; j_call: TRBJ2-6; clone_size: few; d_call: NA; cdr3_nt: TGTGCCAGCAGCTCCCGGAACAGTTTCCCTGGGGCCAACGTCCTGACTTTC; cdr3_aa: CASSSRNSFPGANVLTF
v_call: TRBV7-2; j_call: TRBJ2-1; clone_size: few; d_call: TRBD2; cdr3_nt: TGTGCCAGCAGCTTAGGGCGGGGCGGGGGCAATGAGCAGTTCTTC; cdr3_aa: CASSLGRGGGNEQFF
v_call: TRBV6-6; j_call: TRBJ1-5; clone_size: medium-sized; d_call: NA; cdr3_nt: TGTGCCAGCATAAGACACGAGGGGGATCAGCCCCAGCATTTT; cdr3_aa: CASIRHEGDQPQHF
v_call: TRBV6-1; j_call: TRBJ2-7; clone_size: medium-sized; d_call: NA; cdr3_nt: TGTGCCAGCAGGGCGTTGGCGGGACTTAGCGAGCAGTACTTC; cdr3_aa: CASRALAGLSEQYF
v_call: TRBV7-9; j_call: TRBJ1-1; clone_size: few; d_call: NA; cdr3_nt: TGTGCCAGCAGCTTAATGGGGGGGACTGAAGCTTTCTTT; cdr3_aa: CASSLMGGTEAFF
v_call: TRBV7-6; j_call: TRBJ2-7; clone_size: NA; d_call: TRBD1; cdr3_nt: TGTGCCAGCAGCTTAGTTCTCGCGGACAGGGCCTTTTTTGACGAGCAGTACTTC; cdr3_aa: CASSLVLADRAFFDEQYF
v_call: TRBV28; j_call: TRBJ1-1; clone_size: medium-sized; d_call: NA; cdr3_nt: TGTGCCAGCAGTTTATTTCAGGCGAACACTGAAGCTTTCTTT; cdr3_aa: CASSLFQANTEAFF
v_call: TRBV18; j_call: TRBJ2-7; clone_size: NA; d_call: TRBD2; cdr3_nt: TGTGCCAGCTCACTCCGAGCGGGATCCTCTCCTTACGAGCAGTACTTC; cdr3_aa: CASSLRAGSSPYEQYF
v_call: TRBV7-3; j_call: TRBJ2-5; clone_size: NA; d_call: TRBD2; cdr3_nt: TGTGCCAGCAGCTTGTACGGGAGGGCCCAAGAGACCCAGTACTTC; cdr3_aa: CASSLYGRAQETQYF
v_call: TRBV5-4; j_call: TRBJ2-3; clone_size: NA; d_call: TRBD1; cdr3_nt: TGTGCCAGCAGCTTGCCGGGACAGGGGGGAGATACGCAGTATTTT; cdr3_aa: CASSLPGQGGDTQYF
v_call: TRBV6-8; j_call: TRBJ1-1; clone_size: NA; d_call: NA; cdr3_nt: TGTGCAGCGGAGGTGGGCACTGAAGCTTTCTTT; cdr3_aa: CAAEVGTEAFF
v_call: TRBV6-6; j_call: TRBJ2-1; clone_size: medium-sized; d_call: TRBD1; cdr3_nt: TGTGCCAGCAGTTACCTGACAGGGATAAACAATGAGCAGTTCTTC; cdr3_aa: CASSYLTGINNEQFF
v_call: TRBV6-1; j_call: TRBJ1-2; clone_size: NA; d_call: NA; cdr3_nt: TGTGCCAGTCGAACGGGGGACTATGGCTACACCTTC; cdr3_aa: CASRTGDYGYTF
v_call: TRBV5-6; j_call: TRBJ1-1; clone_size: NA; d_call: NA; cdr3_nt: TGTGCCAGCAGCTCCCGGGACATCGACACTGAAGCTTTCTTT; cdr3_aa: CASSSRDIDTEAFF